These 23 T cell receptor beta chains were sequenced from one sample in a study of OX40 agonist ivuxolimab in advanced cancers. Clones were read by immunoSEQ multiplex PCR, and TCRdb kept only the in-frame ones, dropping some. The sample yields some 60,000 clones, about 89% seen once. This material consisted of CD4+ or CD8+ T cells sorted from blood, taken in a trial of the OX40 agonist ivuxolimab. These receptors all stem from an adult with an advanced solid tumor such as melanoma, head and neck, liver or kidney cancer.

This clone was picked up a small number of times. The rearrangement links TRBV9 to TRBJ1-5, with D unclear. CDR3 length: 15 residues. The germline V gene has CDR1 SGDLS and CDR2 YYNGEE. Trimming took off 0 bases at V and 0 bases at J, with 7 bases between the two ends. The CDR3 DNA reads TGTGCCAGCAGCGTAGGGGAGTATAGCAATCAGCCCCAGCATTTT. Its translation: CASSVGEYSNQPQHF.

This clone appeared once. The rearrangement joins TRBV13 to TRBJ2-3; D gene ambiguous. This CDR3 is 15 amino acids long. Deletions cut 4 bases from V and 1 base from J, with 12 bases between. CDR1 and CDR2 from the germline V gene are PRHDT and FYEKMQ (reference sequence). The CDR3 DNA is TGTGCCAGCAGCTACCTGTCTGGGGGCACAGATACGCAGTATTTT. This encodes CASSYLSGGTDTQYF. The full variable domain, completed using reference TRBV13 and TRBJ2-3, is AAGVIQSPRHLIKEKRETATLKCYPIPRHDTVYWYQQGPGQDPQFLISFYEKMQSDKGSIPDRFSAQQFSDYHSELNMSSLELGDSALYFCASSYLSGGTDTQYFGPGTRLTVL.

The chain links TRBV28 to TRBJ2-1; possible D gene TRBD2, 5 bases. The length of the CDR3 is 14 residues. V lost 7 bases and J 7 bases, leaving 17 bases between the germline ends. Germline V gene sequence: CDR1 MDHEN, CDR2 SYDVKM. The CDR3 nucleotides are TGTGCCAGCATCGGGGATGGGCCGTTTAATGAGCAGTTCTTC. It yields the protein CASIGDGPFNEQFF.

This sequence joins TRBV6-1 and TRBJ2-7; perhaps TRBD2 as D (6 bases). Germline V gene lookup returns CDR1 MNHNS and CDR2 SASEGT. CDR3 length equals 11 residues. The V and J ends lost 8 bases and 4 bases respectively, with 9 bases between them. The CDR3 spells CASLGGYEQYF. In nucleotides, the CDR3 is TGTGCCAGCCTCGGGGGATACGAGCAGTACTTC.

The V gene is TRBV19, the J gene TRBJ2-1; D not resolved. Trimming took 3 bases from V and 4 from J, leaving 7 bases between them. Per the germline V gene, CDR1 is LNHDA and CDR2 is SQIVND (reference sequence). The CDR3 extends over 13 amino acids. CDR3 region: CASSMSLYNEQFF. The CDR3 DNA reads TGTGCCAGTAGTATGAGTTTGTACAATGAGCAGTTCTTC.

The chain employs TRBV6-5 and TRBJ2-2; no clear D. Germline CDR1 MNHEY, CDR2 SVGAGI. The V and J ends lost 5 bases and 4 bases respectively, with 11 bases between them. The CDR3 has 14 residues. This chain's CDR3 is CASSNVRGTGELFF. The CDR3, as DNA: TGTGCCAGCAGTAACGTCCGCGGCACCGGGGAGCTGTTTTTT.

V and J are TRBV30 and TRBJ1-1; 9 bases line up with TRBD1. There are 18 residues in the CDR3. The germline V gene encodes CDR1 GTSNPN and CDR2 SVGIG (reference sequence). The trim removed 2 bases at V and 2 bases at J, leaving 15 bases unmatched. CDR3 residues: CAWSPRVGQGRANTEAFF. CDR3 nucleotide sequence: TGTGCCTGGAGTCCGAGAGTCGGACAGGGGAGGGCCAACACTGAAGCTTTCTTT. Based on the CDR3 plus reference TRBV30 and TRBJ1-1, the full variable domain is SQTIHQWPATLVQPVGSPLSLECTVEGTSNPNLYWYRQAAGRGLQLLFYSVGIGQISSEVPQNLSASRPQDRQFILSSKKLLLSDSGFYLCAWSPRVGQGRANTEAFFGQGTRLTVV.

This clone has a handful of counts. The chain joins TRBV5-1 to TRBJ2-1; D might be TRBD1 (5 bases). Germline CDR1 SGHRS, CDR2 YFSETQ. The CDR3 length is 14 residues. V was cut by 4 bases and J by 3 bases, with 11 bases left in between. The CDR3 bases are TGCGCCAGCAGCCCGAGTACAGGCTACAATGAGCAGTTCTTC. Protein sequence: CASSPSTGYNEQFF.

The genes are TRBV29-1 and TRBJ2-1, with 7 bases fitting TRBD2. The CDR3 totals 16 residues. Germline CDR1 and CDR2: SQVTM and ANQGSEA. The V segment lost 6 bases and the J segment 8 bases; nucleotides outside the gene matches: 19. CDR3 DNA sequence: TGCAGCGTGTCTCTGGGAGGGTGGACACAGTCGGATGAGCAGTTCTTC. Translated: CSVSLGGWTQSDEQFF.

The gene calls are TRBV2 and TRBJ1-2; D is undetermined. This CDR3 contains 13 residues. Deletions cut 2 bases from V and 5 bases from J, with 9 bases between. Germline-derived CDR1 and CDR2 are SNHLY and FYNNEI. The CDR3 sequence is CASSESQWYGYTF. The CDR3 DNA is TGTGCCAGCAGTGAATCCCAGTGGTATGGCTACACCTTC.

V gene TRBV5-6 combines with J gene TRBJ2-3; 7 bases are shared with TRBD1. The V and J ends lost 1 base and 0 bases, in that order; junction bases with no gene match: 11. In germline, CDR1 is SGHDT, CDR2 YYEEEE. This CDR3 region has 18 residues. CDR3 DNA sequence: TGTGCCAGCAGCTTGTTGGACAGGCGAGAACTAAGCACAGATACGCAGTATTTT. It is translated as CASSLLDRRELSTDTQYF.

There are a few counts of this clone. The chain is built from TRBV6-5 and TRBJ1-6; D possibly corresponds to TRBD1 (6 bases). The CDR3 covers 15 residues. Trimming removed 2 bases at V and 7 bases at J, with 12 bases between. Looked up from germline, CDR1 is MNHEY and CDR2 is SVGAGI. CDR3 sequence reads: CASSYLSGANSPLHF. DNA of the CDR3: TGTGCCAGCAGTTACCTCTCAGGGGCGAATTCACCCCTCCACTTT.

In nucleotides, the CDR3 is TGTGCCAGCCGAGGGACTACGAACACTGAAGCTTTCTTT. Residues: CASRGTTNTEAFF. The genes are TRBV25-1 and TRBJ1-1, with a tentative D call TRBD1 (5 bases). The CDR3 is 13 residues long. With 8 bases removed from V and 1 base from J, the gap between germline ends came to 11 bases. Germline values: CDR1 MGHDK, CDR2 SYGVNS.

The J gene is TRBJ2-1, the V gene TRBV5-1, with 7 bases identical to TRBD1. CDR1 SGHRS and CDR2 YFSETQ come from the germline V gene. The length of the CDR3 is 14 residues. J gave up 10 bases and V 3 bases, and 10 bases lay outside the gene matches. CDR3 DNA: TGCGCCAGCAGCTCCATAGACAGGGTGAACGAGCAGTTCTTC. It codes for CASSSIDRVNEQFF.

The chain has TRBV19 and TRBJ2-3, with 10 bases identical to TRBD2. J was trimmed by 0 bases and V by 5 bases; bases with no gene match: 8. Germline CDR1 reads LNHDA; CDR2 reads SQIVND (reference sequence). This CDR3 spans 17 amino acids. In DNA form, the CDR3 reads TGTGCCAGTAGTCATGGCCTTAGCGGGGGGAGCACAGATACGCAGTATTTT. This sequence encodes CASSHGLSGGSTDTQYF.

The chain couples TRBV29-1 to TRBJ1-4, with D unresolved. This CDR3 is 16 amino acids long. Germline loops: CDR1 SQVTM, CDR2 ANQGSEA. Trimming stripped 7 bases from V and 0 bases from J, with 18 bases between. The CDR3 reads CSAILVGIATNEKLFF. In DNA form, the CDR3 reads TGCAGCGCTATTTTGGTCGGGATAGCAACTAATGAAAAACTGTTTTTT.

This rearrangement joins TRBV19 to TRBJ1-5; D is unclear. Germline CDR1 reads LNHDA; CDR2 reads SQIVND (reference sequence). This CDR3 has 13 residues. Trimming stripped 7 bases from V and 4 bases from J, with 11 bases between. The CDR3 DNA follows: TGTGCCAGTAATTTGGGTCCTAATCAGCCCCAGCATTTT. Encoded protein: CASNLGPNQPQHF. The variable domain in full, completed from reference TRBV19 and TRBJ1-5, reads DGGITQSPKYLFRKEGQNVTLSCEQNLNHDAMYWYRQDPGQGLRLIYYSQIVNDFQKGDIAEGYSVSREKKESFPLTVTSAQKNPTAFYLCASNLGPNQPQHFGDGTRLSIL.

This chain links TRBV9 with TRBJ2-5, with 9 bases aligning to TRBD2. The length of the CDR3 is 16 residues. With 4 bases clipped from V and 5 bases from J, the junction kept 12 bases outside the gene matches. Germline assignment: CDR1 SGDLS and CDR2 YYNGEE. The DNA of the CDR3 is TGTGCCAGCAGCTCGACGGCGGGGGGGAGTGTGGAGACCCAGTACTTC. This translates into CASSSTAGGSVETQYF.

The chain is built from TRBV27 and TRBJ1-5, with 9 bases aligning to TRBD1. Germline V CDR1 and CDR2: MNHEY, SMNVEV (reference sequence). The ends lost 5 bases at V and 6 bases at J; junction bases unmatched: 8. The CDR3 covers 15 residues. The DNA of the CDR3 is TGTGCCAGCAGTCCATTCACAGGGGGCAGTCAGCCCCAGCATTTT. Its translation is CASSPFTGGSQPQHF.

The chain has TRBV28 and TRBJ1-3; D uncertain. CDR1 and CDR2 (germline): MDHEN, SYDVKM. The CDR3 runs 15 residues. Between the trimmed V and J ends, which lost 3 bases and 0 bases, there was a span of 9 bases. The CDR3: CASSLEGFSGNTIYF. DNA of the CDR3: TGTGCCAGCAGTTTGGAGGGATTCTCTGGAAACACCATATATTTT.

The chain couples TRBV28 to TRBJ1-6; possibly TRBD1 for D (5 bases). Germline CDR1 is MDHEN and CDR2 is SYDVKM. Trimming took off 5 bases at V and 10 bases at J, with 18 bases between the two ends. CDR3 length: 15 amino acids. The chain's CDR3 is CASSTRGGTGSPLHF. The CDR3 bases are TGTGCCAGCAGTACCCGGGGGGGAACTGGATCACCCCTCCACTTT.

CDR3 sequence: CASSLGRWSSYEQYF. The DNA for the CDR3 is TGTGCCAGCAGTTTGGGACGGTGGAGCTCCTACGAGCAGTACTTC. V and J are TRBV6-1 and TRBJ2-7; D may be TRBD1 or TRBD2 (5 bases each). In germline, CDR1 is MNHNS, CDR2 SASEGT. CDR3 length equals 15 residues. Trimming pared 5 bases from V and 0 bases from J, leaving 14 bases between.

This clone occurred a few times. Other DNA sequences within the sample encode an identical CDR3. This chain connects TRBV19 to TRBJ1-1, with unresolved D. CDR1 and CDR2 from the germline V gene are LNHDA and SQIVND (reference sequence). This CDR3 contains 12 residues. V was cut by 1 base and J by 4 bases, with 4 bases left in between. CDR3 DNA: TGTGCCAGTAGTATAGGACTCACTGAAGCTTTCTTT. Protein sequence: CASSIGLTEAFF.